This T cell receptor (beta chain) was sequenced for a study of PD-1 blockade in classical Hodgkin lymphoma. Clones were sequenced by immunoSEQ multiplex PCR, and TCRdb holds only the in-frame ones, with some missing. The profile shows over 35,000 clones, about 79% of them singletons. Brentuximab vedotin exposure varied, and every patient relapsed after autologous stem cell transplantation. The CDR3 is 15 amino acids. V lost 2 bases and J lost 4, with 14 bases in between. Germline CDR1 SGHVS, CDR2 FNYEAQ. Whole-study results and caveats: The study found complete responders had baseline diversity similar to newly diagnosed patients. Newly diagnosed patients were reported to exhibit reduced baseline TCR diversity relative to healthy donors.

By sample share, this clone is medium-sized (0.01 to 0.1%). The antigen remains unidentified. This sequence was found in a human donor with classical Hodgkin lymphoma. V usage is TRBV7-6 and J usage is TRBJ1-1; D is undetermined. The sequencing used peripheral blood mononuclear cells (PBMCs), collected at baseline. The chain's CDR3 is CASSLISTGSTEAFF. DNA for the CDR3: TGTGCCAGCAGCTTAATAAGTACGGGAAGCACTGAAGCTTTCTTT.